Listed here are 29 T cell receptor beta chains from one sample, sequenced in a study of graft-versus-host responses after intestinal transplantation. Sequencing was performed with immunoSEQ multiplex PCR; in TCRdb, only in-frame clones are kept and a portion is missing. The data hold tens of thousands of clones, with about nine tenths observed a single time. These receptors are not linked to any known antigen. The sample here was unstimulated CD8+ T cells sorted from spleen or lymph node cells, taken before intestinal transplant. The receptors were gathered from a human donor who received an intestinal transplant.

The gene calls are TRBV7-9 and TRBJ1-5, with D possibly being TRBD1 (5 bases). CDR1 is SEHNR, CDR2 FQNEAQ, per germline (reference sequence). The CDR3 loop spans 17 amino acids. V lost 2 bases, J lost 0 bases, and 14 bases lay in between. The DNA for the CDR3 is TGTGCCAGCAGCTTAAGGGTACAGACAGATAGCAATCAGCCCCAGCATTTT. Its translation: CASSLRVQTDSNQPQHF.

CDR3 sequence reads: CASSGTETQETQYF. CDR3 coding DNA: TGTGCCAGCAGTGGGACAGAAACGCAAGAGACCCAGTACTTC. This chain joins TRBV2 and TRBJ2-5; D is possibly TRBD1 (6 bases). V was cut by 4 bases and J by 2 bases, with 11 bases left in between. Germline-derived CDR1 and CDR2 are SNHLY and FYNNEI. This CDR3 is built from 14 residues.

The chain joins TRBV6-5 to TRBJ2-1, with D uncertain. V dropped 6 bases and J dropped 4 bases, with 16 bases sitting between them. The V gene's germline CDR1 is MNHEY and CDR2 SVGAGI. CDR3 size: 15 residues. The CDR3 sequence: CASSPSYDEYNEQFF. In DNA, the CDR3 is TGTGCCAGCAGCCCAAGCTATGACGAGTACAATGAGCAGTTCTTC.

The gene calls are TRBV7-9 and TRBJ2-1; D is undetermined. V was clipped by 2 bases and J by 6 bases, with 5 bases between them. The CDR3 loop spans 12 amino acids. The germline CDR1 and CDR2 sequences are SEHNR and FQNEAQ (reference sequence). CDR3 loop: CASSLLSNEQFF. In nucleotides, the CDR3 is TGTGCCAGCAGCTTACTAAGCAATGAGCAGTTCTTC.

This chain joins TRBV7-2 and TRBJ1-2; D unclear. Trimming removed 5 bases at V and 2 bases at J, with 6 bases between. This CDR3 spans 12 amino acids. CDR1 and CDR2 (germline): SGHTA, FQGNSA. The CDR3 nucleotides are TGTGCCAGCAGCCGAATAAACTATGGCTACACCTTC. This encodes CASSRINYGYTF. The variable domain in full, with the rest retrieved from reference TRBV7-2 and TRBJ1-2, is GAGVSQSPSNKVTEKGKDVELRCDPISGHTALYWYRQSLGQGLEFLIYFQGNSAPDKSGLPSDRFSAERTGGSVSTLTIQRTQQEDSAVYLCASSRINYGYTFGSGTRLTVV.

The chain carries TRBV2 and TRBJ2-7; 7 bases match TRBD2. CDR1 and CDR2 (germline): SNHLY, FYNNEI. Trimming cost V 0 bases and J 5 bases; bases outside gene matches: 4. The CDR3 loop spans 14 amino acids. The CDR3 sequence: CASSEARLADEQYF. CDR3 DNA: TGTGCCAGCAGTGAAGCCCGACTAGCCGACGAGCAGTACTTC.

The genes are TRBV6-1 and TRBJ2-2; D possibly corresponds to TRBD2 (6 bases). The V gene's germline CDR1 is MNHNS and CDR2 SASEGT. The CDR3 runs to 15 residues. V lost 6 bases to trimming and J lost 3 bases, with 14 bases between them. DNA for the CDR3: TGTGCCAGCAGCAACGGGACTCAGCACACCGGGGAGCTGTTTTTT. This encodes CASSNGTQHTGELFF.

V usage is TRBV7-9 and J usage is TRBJ1-3, with D possibly being TRBD1 (5 bases). Germline assignment: CDR1 SEHNR and CDR2 FQNEAQ (reference sequence). This CDR3 has 14 residues. V gave up 5 bases and J gave up 4 bases, with 12 bases separating them. The CDR3 DNA reads TGTGCCAGCAGCCCCGTCAGGGTAGGAAACACCATATATTTT. Translating gives CASSPVRVGNTIYF. Using reference TRBV7-9 and TRBJ1-3 for the parts outside the CDR3, the full variable domain is DTGVSQNPRHKITKRGQNVTFRCDPISEHNRLYWYRQTLGQGPEFLTYFQNEAQLEKSRLLSDRFSAERPKGSFSTLEIQRTEQGDSAMYLCASSPVRVGNTIYFGEGSWLTVV.

Notes on this clone: The sample carries other DNA sequences with the same CDR3. The chain has TRBV4-1 and TRBJ2-7; a weak D match, TRBD1 (6 bases). CDR1 is MGHRA and CDR2 is YSYEKL in the germline V gene. V was shortened by 0 bases and J by 3 bases, with 6 bases between the two germline ends. This CDR3 is 13 amino acids long. CDR3 nucleotide sequence: TGCGCCAGCAGCCAAGACAGGGGCTACGAGCAGTACTTC. As protein: CASSQDRGYEQYF.

The chain employs TRBV29-1 and TRBJ2-7; D is possibly TRBD2 (6 bases). The V gene lost 4 bases and the J gene lost 0 bases, with 19 bases spanning the gap. Germline CDR1 and CDR2: SQVTM and ANQGSEA. The CDR3 runs to 16 residues. CDR3 amino acids: CSVAPLSSVSSYEQYF. CDR3 sequence (DNA): TGCAGCGTTGCCCCCCTTTCTAGCGTAAGCTCCTACGAGCAGTACTTC.

The V call is TRBV5-4, the J call TRBJ2-5, with 10 positions matching TRBD2. After removal of 4 bases from V and 6 bases from J, the junction contained 6 bases not matched to a gene. The V gene's germline CDR1 is SGHNT and CDR2 YYREEE (reference sequence). This CDR3 contains 14 residues. As DNA, the CDR3 is TGTGCCAGCAGCGCTAGCGGGAGCGGAAAGACCCAGTACTTC. Translating it yields CASSASGSGKTQYF.

The chain joins TRBV29-1 to TRBJ2-5; unclear D gene. The CDR3 has 12 amino acids. V lost 4 bases to trimming and J lost 3 bases, with 9 bases between them. Looked up from germline, CDR1 is SQVTM and CDR2 is ANQGSEA. Here the CDR3 DNA reads TGCAGCGTTGTACCCCTCGAAGAGACCCAGTACTTC. Its translation is CSVVPLEETQYF.

V usage is TRBV14 and J usage is TRBJ2-5, with 9 bases identical to TRBD2. Germline V gives CDR1 SGHDN, CDR2 FVKESK. The junction had 14 bases not matched to a gene; V was cut back by 0 bases and J by 0 bases. This CDR3 spans 20 amino acids. The CDR3 sequence is CASSQDLFERGALYQETQYF. The DNA for the CDR3 is TGTGCCAGCAGCCAAGATTTGTTCGAGCGGGGGGCCCTGTACCAAGAGACCCAGTACTTC.

The chain has TRBV14 and TRBJ2-1; TRBD2 is a possible D gene (6 bases). Trimming cost V 0 bases and J 4 bases, with 10 bases left between them. CDR3 size: 15 residues. Germline loops: CDR1 SGHDN, CDR2 FVKESK. The CDR3 DNA reads TGTGCCAGCAGCCAAGATTGGGAGGTATACAATGAGCAGTTCTTC. The encoded protein is CASSQDWEVYNEQFF.

The chain joins TRBV13 to TRBJ2-7; the match to TRBD2 covers 12 bases. The CDR3 covers 14 residues. V was clipped by 5 bases and J by 8 bases; unmatched bases: 7. Germline V gene sequence: CDR1 PRHDT, CDR2 FYEKMQ (reference sequence). CDR3 amino acids: CASSPGLAGHQQYF. Here the CDR3 DNA reads TGTGCCAGCAGCCCGGGACTAGCGGGCCACCAGCAGTACTTC.

The chain employs TRBV27 and TRBJ2-3; a weak D match, TRBD2 (6 bases). Germline V gives CDR1 MNHEY, CDR2 SMNVEV (reference sequence). The germline V and J ends were trimmed by 5 bases and 1 base, with 16 bases remaining between them. This CDR3 is 16 amino acids long. CDR3 sequence: CASSDRAGGGTDTQYF. CDR3 nucleotide sequence: TGTGCCAGCAGTGATAGGGCAGGAGGGGGCACAGATACGCAGTATTTT.

V usage is TRBV6-5 and J usage is TRBJ2-3; D uncertain. This CDR3 has 13 amino acids. Germline V lookup: CDR1 MNHEY, CDR2 SVGAGI. V was clipped by 7 bases and J by 0 bases, with 8 bases between them. CDR3 DNA sequence: TGTGCCAGCATCGGTGCTAGCACAGATACGCAGTATTTT. Amino acid sequence: CASIGASTDTQYF.

This sequence joins TRBV7-6 and TRBJ2-1; a weak D match, TRBD2 (6 bases). V gave up 1 base and J gave up 11 bases, with 24 bases separating them. The CDR3 has 17 amino acids. Per the germline V gene, CDR1 is SGHVS and CDR2 is FNYEAQ. This chain's CDR3 is CASSLEAVGSLRGKQFF. The CDR3 DNA is TGTGCCAGCAGCTTAGAGGCGGTCGGGAGTCTAAGGGGAAAGCAGTTCTTC.

V usage is TRBV9 and J usage is TRBJ1-5; 8 bases align to TRBD1. The germline CDR1 and CDR2 sequences are SGDLS and YYNGEE. The CDR3 runs to 14 residues. V lost 3 bases, J lost 2 bases, and 1 base stayed unmatched. The CDR3 coding sequence is TGTGCCAGCAGCGCGACAGGGGGCAATCAGCCCCAGCATTTT. As protein: CASSATGGNQPQHF. Based on the CDR3 plus reference TRBV9 and TRBJ1-5, the full variable domain is DSGVTQTPKHLITATGQRVTLRCSPRSGDLSVYWYQQSLDQGLQFLIQYYNGEERAKGNILERFSAQQFPDLHSELNLSSLELGDSALYFCASSATGGNQPQHFGDGTRLSIL.

CDR3 sequence: CASSSLQLEAFF. The CDR3 DNA sequence: TGTGCCAGCAGCTCCTTACAGCTCGAAGCTTTCTTT. The chain carries TRBV5-6 and TRBJ1-1; the D is unclear. Deletions cut 3 bases from V and 8 bases from J, with 11 bases between. The CDR3 is 12 amino acids. Germline V gene lookup returns CDR1 SGHDT and CDR2 YYEEEE. The entire variable domain, with the rest obtained from reference TRBV5-6 and TRBJ1-1, is as follows: DAGVTQSPTHLIKTRGQQVTLRCSPKSGHDTVSWYQQALGQGPQFIFQYYEEEERQRGNFPDRFSGHQFPNYSSELNVNALLLGDSALYLCASSSLQLEAFFGQGTRLTVV.

The J gene is TRBJ2-7, the V gene TRBV29-1; D remains unclear. The end of the DNA fits TRBJ2-5 better, so the J call may be wrong. Per germline, CDR1 SQVTM and CDR2 ANQGSEA. The CDR3 runs to 13 residues. CDR3 bases: TGCAGCGTTGTCCCATTATACATGGAGACCCAGTACTTC. This gives the protein CSVVPLYMETQYF.

The J gene is TRBJ2-3, the V gene TRBV7-9, with TRBD2 matching 9 bases. V dropped 3 bases and J dropped 2; count of bases not matched to a gene: 9. The germline CDR1 and CDR2 sequences are SEHNR and FQNEAQ (reference sequence). The CDR3 has 17 residues. CDR3 loop: CASSFLLAGANTDTQYF. For the CDR3, the DNA is TGTGCCAGCAGCTTTCTCTTAGCGGGGGCCAACACAGATACGCAGTATTTT.

The rearrangement uses TRBV29-1 and TRBJ1-2; 10 positions match TRBD1. J lost 9 bases, V lost 3 bases, and 19 bases had no gene match. Germline loops: CDR1 SQVTM, CDR2 ANQGSEA. This CDR3 spans 17 amino acids. The CDR3 nucleotides read TGCAGCGTTGATTCTCAGGCGGGGACAGGGGAGGATCGTAGCTACACCTTC. Encoded protein: CSVDSQAGTGEDRSYTF.

This clone was picked up one time. This rearrangement joins TRBV15 to TRBJ2-1, with 11 positions matching TRBD2. CDR1 LNHNV and CDR2 YYDKDF come from the germline V gene (reference sequence). The CDR3 totals 18 residues. Germline trimming cut 0 bases from V and 8 bases from J; bases unmatched to any gene: 12. CDR3 DNA: TGTGCCACCAGCAGAGATTTCGGGCTAGCGGGAGGCGGGGATGAGCAGTTCTTC. Protein product: CATSRDFGLAGGGDEQFF.

The chain links TRBV6-6 to TRBJ1-1; no clear D. Trimming stripped 4 bases from V and 8 bases from J, with 8 bases between. This CDR3 contains 11 residues. Germline lookup yields CDR1 MNHNY and CDR2 SVGAGI (reference sequence). This CDR3 is CASSSGREAFF. The DNA for the CDR3 is TGTGCCAGCAGTTCCGGACGGGAAGCTTTCTTT.

V gene TRBV7-9 combines with J gene TRBJ2-7; no reliable D call. The CDR3 is made up of 13 amino acids. Per germline, CDR1 SEHNR and CDR2 FQNEAQ (reference sequence). V was trimmed by 5 bases and J by 1 base, leaving 9 bases between them. CDR3 loop: CASSGRGSYEQYF. The DNA for the CDR3 is TGTGCCAGCAGCGGCCGTGGGTCCTACGAGCAGTACTTC.

The CDR3 DNA sequence: TGCGCCAGCAGGCGGACAGGGGGTAGCGAAAAACTGTTTTTT. This translates into CASRRTGGSEKLFF. The chain links TRBV5-1 to TRBJ1-4, with 10 bases fitting TRBD1. This CDR3 has 14 residues. With V trimmed by 5 bases and J by 8 bases, 6 bases remained unmatched. Germline CDR1 and CDR2: SGHRS and YFSETQ.

V and J are TRBV9 and TRBJ2-5, with D perhaps TRBD1 or TRBD2 (5 bases each). Trimming pared 3 bases from V and 7 bases from J, leaving 28 bases between. CDR3 length equals 18 residues. The germline gives CDR1 SGDLS, CDR2 YYNGEE. CDR3 nucleotides: TGTGCCAGCAGCGCTGAAGGTGGGGACGCCAACTTAGGTGTGACCCAGTACTTC. Protein product: CASSAEGGDANLGVTQYF.

The CDR3 spells CASRPRTVSSGNTIYF. The DNA of the CDR3 is TGTGCCAGCAGACCAAGGACGGTGAGCTCTGGAAACACCATATATTTT. The chain is built from TRBV6-6 and TRBJ1-3; unclear D gene. Germline V lookup: CDR1 MNHNY, CDR2 SVGAGI (reference sequence). The CDR3 loop spans 16 amino acids. Deletions cut 6 bases from V and 0 bases from J, with 15 bases between.